This section outlines one T cell receptor (beta chain) sequence together with its context. Its antigen remains unknown. This record comes from a study of shared clonotypes between healthy human individuals. Whole-study context: Contributing individuals were a couple of females and three males aged 18 to 49.

Study-wide results and caveats: Non-shared clonotypes had lower generation probabilities than clonotypes shared by all four sorted-subset donors. Limited genetic and exposure-history diversity came from having few donors.

Germline CDR1 reads SGHDT; CDR2 reads YYEEEE. The germline V and J ends were trimmed by 3 bases and 4 bases, with 7 bases remaining between them. This CDR3 has 12 amino acids. TCRdb keeps only in-frame clones here, not all; method: immunoSEQ multiplex PCR. The repertoire includes about 960,000 clones, around 80% of them detected once, and roughly 1.5% sits in the top ten. Specimen: memory CD4+ T cells sorted from blood. The subset was: CD45RA-negative fraction. The chain uses TRBV5-6 and TRBJ1-2; D not resolved. The clonotype was recovered from a man between 18 and 35 years old in good health. CDR3 in amino acids: CASSSDTYGYTF. The CDR3 DNA reads as TGTGCCAGCAGCTCCGACACCTATGGCTACACCTTC.